This TCR beta chain was found in a study of blood T cell repertoires in COVID-19. Details on this clone: At one boundary the junction diverges from the germline segment, which might be a read error.

Measured with immunoSEQ multiplex PCR; TCRdb has only the in-frame clones, and not every one. The table includes 110,000 to 150,000 clones, roughly 88% detected once. The CDR3 loop spans 15 amino acids. Germline V gives CDR1 LGHNA, CDR2 YNFKEQ. The sequencing sample was made of peripheral blood. The receptor was isolated from a woman aged 60-75 years with acute or convalescent COVID-19. This chain connects TRBV4-2 to TRBJ1-6; 7 nucleotides line up with TRBD1. The CDR3 DNA is TGTGCCAGCAGCAGAGGGACAGACCCTAATTCAGCCCTCCACTTT. This gives the protein CASSRGTDPNSALHF.